This is a list of T cell receptor beta chains from one sample in a study of CD8+ T cells in alopecia areata. Libraries were prepared by immunoSEQ multiplex PCR; TCRdb keeps only in-frame clonotypes and omits some of them. This sample carries more than 110,000 clones, 45% to 65% of them seen once, and the ten largest clones take approximately 15%. The material sequenced was CD8+ T cells sorted from blood, taken at week 4, from a patient treated with tofacitinib. All receptors come from a human donor with alopecia areata. CDR3s include the opening cysteine and the closing phenylalanine or tryptophan. The order of the fields is J gene, D gene, clone size, V gene, CDR3 protein, CDR3 DNA. A D gene is named only where the DNA matches it firmly. Clone size is not always given. Where it is, it says once, few, many or a class for expanded clones.

j_gene: TRBJ2-7; d_gene: .; abundance: .; v_gene: TRBV15; CDR3aa: CATSSPAAVVNEQYF; CDR3nt: TGTGCCACCAGCAGTCCAGCGGCTGTCGTGAACGAGCAGTACTTC
j_gene: TRBJ1-1; d_gene: .; abundance: .; v_gene: TRBV13; CDR3aa: CASSLSFKWTEAFF; CDR3nt: TGTGCCAGCAGCTTAAGTTTCAAGTGGACTGAAGCTTTCTTT
j_gene: TRBJ2-1; d_gene: TRBD1; abundance: .; v_gene: TRBV30; CDR3aa: CARRDRGLDEQFF; CDR3nt: TGTGCCCGCCGGGACAGGGGGTTGGATGAGCAGTTCTTC
j_gene: TRBJ1-1; d_gene: .; abundance: .; v_gene: TRBV13; CDR3aa: CASSLGGLEAFF; CDR3nt: TGTGCCAGCAGCTTAGGGGGTCTTGAAGCTTTCTTT
j_gene: TRBJ2-7; d_gene: TRBD2; abundance: .; v_gene: TRBV13; CDR3aa: CASSLSLAGAVSYEQYF; CDR3nt: TGTGCCAGCAGCTTATCACTAGCGGGAGCTGTCTCCTACGAGCAGTACTTC
j_gene: TRBJ2-5; d_gene: TRBD1; abundance: .; v_gene: TRBV5-1; CDR3aa: CASSLGQGETQYF; CDR3nt: TGCGCCAGCAGCTTGGGACAGGGGGAGACCCAGTACTTC
j_gene: TRBJ1-1; d_gene: .; abundance: .; v_gene: TRBV11-2; CDR3aa: CASSSTGTLNTEAFF; CDR3nt: TGTGCCAGCAGCTCAACAGGGACTTTGAACACTGAAGCTTTCTTT
j_gene: TRBJ1-5; d_gene: .; abundance: few; v_gene: TRBV23-1; CDR3aa: CASSSLRGNQPQHF; CDR3nt: TGCGCCAGCAGTTCCCTACGGGGCAATCAGCCCCAGCATTTT
j_gene: TRBJ2-7; d_gene: .; abundance: few; v_gene: TRBV29-1; CDR3aa: CSVVTYEQYF; CDR3nt: TGCAGCGTTGTGACCTACGAGCAGTACTTC
j_gene: TRBJ2-5; d_gene: .; abundance: few; v_gene: TRBV6-5; CDR3aa: CASSWGLGGQETQYF; CDR3nt: TGTGCCAGCAGCTGGGGCTTGGGCGGCCAAGAGACCCAGTACTTC
j_gene: TRBJ2-1; d_gene: .; abundance: few; v_gene: TRBV30; CDR3aa: CAWDKNNEQFF; CDR3nt: TGTGCCTGGGACAAAAACAATGAGCAGTTCTTC
j_gene: TRBJ1-5; d_gene: .; abundance: few; v_gene: TRBV29-1; CDR3aa: CSAQEPNQPQHF; CDR3nt: TGCAGCGCCCAGGAACCCAATCAGCCCCAGCATTTT